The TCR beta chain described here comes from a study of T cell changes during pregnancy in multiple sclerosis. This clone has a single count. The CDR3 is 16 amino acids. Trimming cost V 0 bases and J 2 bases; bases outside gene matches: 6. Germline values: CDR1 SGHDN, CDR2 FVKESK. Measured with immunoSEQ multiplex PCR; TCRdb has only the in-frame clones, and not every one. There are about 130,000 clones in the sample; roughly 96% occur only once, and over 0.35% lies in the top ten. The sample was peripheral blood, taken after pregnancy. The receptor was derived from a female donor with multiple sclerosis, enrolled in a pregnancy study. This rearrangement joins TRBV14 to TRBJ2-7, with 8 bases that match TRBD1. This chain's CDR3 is CASSQDPWTGPYEQYF. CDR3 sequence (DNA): TGTGCCAGCAGCCAAGATCCGTGGACAGGGCCCTACGAGCAGTACTTC.